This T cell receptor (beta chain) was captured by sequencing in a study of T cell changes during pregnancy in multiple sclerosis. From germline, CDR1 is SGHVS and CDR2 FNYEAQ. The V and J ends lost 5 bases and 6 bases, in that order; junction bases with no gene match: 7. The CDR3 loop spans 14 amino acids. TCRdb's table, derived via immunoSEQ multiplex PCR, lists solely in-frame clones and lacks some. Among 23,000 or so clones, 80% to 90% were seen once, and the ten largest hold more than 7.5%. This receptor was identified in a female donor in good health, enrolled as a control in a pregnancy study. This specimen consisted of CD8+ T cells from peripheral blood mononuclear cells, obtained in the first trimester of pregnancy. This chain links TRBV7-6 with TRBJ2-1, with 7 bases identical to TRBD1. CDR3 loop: CASSPRTGFNEQFF. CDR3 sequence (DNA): TGTGCCAGCAGCCCCCGGACAGGTTTCAATGAGCAGTTCTTC.